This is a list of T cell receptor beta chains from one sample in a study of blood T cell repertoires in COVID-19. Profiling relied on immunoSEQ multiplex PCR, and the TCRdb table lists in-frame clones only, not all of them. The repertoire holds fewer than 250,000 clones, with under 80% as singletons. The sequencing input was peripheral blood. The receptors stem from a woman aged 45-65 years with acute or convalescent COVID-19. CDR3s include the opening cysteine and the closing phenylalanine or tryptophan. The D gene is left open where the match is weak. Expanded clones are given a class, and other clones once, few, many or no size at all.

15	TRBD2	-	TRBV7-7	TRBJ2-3	CASSRHPGGTDTQYF	TGTGCTAGCAGCCGACATCCGGGGGGGACAGATACGCAGTATTTT
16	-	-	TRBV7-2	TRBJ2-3	CASSARARGGGDTQYF	TGTGCCAGCAGCGCCAGAGCTAGGGGAGGGGGGGATACGCAGTATTTT
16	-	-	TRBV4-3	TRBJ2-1	CASSQDFGSSYNEQFF	TGCGCCAGCAGCCAAGATTTCGGGAGCTCCTACAATGAGCAGTTCTTC
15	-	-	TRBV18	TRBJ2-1	CASSSVSGRGNEQFF	TGTGCCAGCTCATCTGTTAGCGGACGGGGGAATGAGCAGTTCTTC
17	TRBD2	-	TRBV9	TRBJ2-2	CASSASRGDPNTGELFF	TGTGCCAGCAGCGCCAGCCGGGGGGACCCTAACACCGGGGAGCTGTTTTTT
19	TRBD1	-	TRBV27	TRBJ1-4	CASSPRPGTGGWYNEKLFF	TGTGCCAGCAGTCCACGTCCCGGGACAGGGGGCTGGTATAATGAAAAACTGTTTTTT
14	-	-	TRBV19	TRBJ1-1	CASSLDTDRTEAFF	TGTGCCAGTTCCCTTGACACGGATCGGACTGAAGCTTTCTTT
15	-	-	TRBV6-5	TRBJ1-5	CASISVLNSNQPQHF	TGTGCCAGCATAAGCGTTCTAAATAGCAATCAGCCCCAGCATTTT
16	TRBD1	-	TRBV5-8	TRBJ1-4	CASSPRLTGQKEKLFF	TGTGCCAGCAGCCCGAGGCTGACGGGACAGAAAGAAAAACTGTTTTTT
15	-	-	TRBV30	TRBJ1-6	CAWSSGQPGDSPLHF	TGTGCCTGGAGTTCAGGACAGCCCGGTGATTCACCCCTCCACTTT
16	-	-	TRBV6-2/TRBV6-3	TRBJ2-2	CASTPGTPFPTGELFF	TGTGCCAGCACCCCAGGGACACCCTTTCCGACCGGGGAGCTGTTTTTT
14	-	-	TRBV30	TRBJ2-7	CAWSVARGPYEQYF	TGTGCCTGGAGTGTAGCCAGGGGCCCCTACGAGCAGTACTTC
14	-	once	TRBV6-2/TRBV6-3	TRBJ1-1	CASSPRGGAGGAFF	TGTGCCAGCAGCCCACGTGGGGGCGCGGGGGGAGCTTTCTTT
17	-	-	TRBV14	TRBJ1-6	CASSQLQGSSYNSPLHF	TGTGCCAGCAGCCAACTACAGGGCAGCTCCTATAATTCACCCCTCCACTTT
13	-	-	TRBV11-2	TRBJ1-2	CASSLNSYYGYTF	TGTGCCAGCAGCTTAAACAGCTACTATGGCTACACCTTC
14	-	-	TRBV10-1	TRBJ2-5	CASSESAGSGTQYF	TGCGCCAGCAGTGAGTCCGCGGGGAGTGGGACCCAGTACTTC
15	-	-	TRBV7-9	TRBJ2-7	CASSLGGTHYYEQYF	TGTGCCAGCAGCTTAGGGGGGACACACTACTACGAGCAGTACTTC
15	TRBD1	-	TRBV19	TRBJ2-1	CASRPGQGPYNEQFF	TGTGCCAGTAGGCCGGGACAGGGTCCCTACAATGAGCAGTTCTTC
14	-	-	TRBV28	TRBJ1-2	CASRSGTVGYGYTF	TGTGCCAGCAGATCAGGGACTGTGGGCTATGGCTACACCTTC
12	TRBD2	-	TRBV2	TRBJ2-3	CASSVLAGDPYF	TGTGCCAGCAGTGTCCTAGCGGGAGACCCGTATTTT
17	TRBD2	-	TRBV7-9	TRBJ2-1	CASSTRLAGGHNNEQFF	TGTGCCAGCAGCACGCGACTAGCGGGAGGCCACAACAATGAGCAGTTCTTC
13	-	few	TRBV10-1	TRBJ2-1	CASSGGKYNEQFF	TGCGCCAGCAGTGGCGGGAAGTACAATGAGCAGTTCTTC
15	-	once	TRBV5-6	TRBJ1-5	CASSLRGNSNQPQHF	TGTGCCAGCAGCCTCAGGGGAAATAGCAATCAGCCCCAGCATTTT
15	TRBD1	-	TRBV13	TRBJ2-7	CASSFSDRATYEQYF	TGTGCCAGCAGCTTCTCTGACAGGGCAACCTACGAGCAGTACTTC
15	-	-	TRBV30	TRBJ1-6	CAWSDRGYGPSPLHF	TGTGCCTGGAGCGATAGGGGTTATGGCCCATCACCCCTCCACTTT
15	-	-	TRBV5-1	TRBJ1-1	CASSPVQGSTTEAFF	TGCGCCAGCAGCCCGGTGCAGGGCAGCACCACTGAAGCTTTCTTT
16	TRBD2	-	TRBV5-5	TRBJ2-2	CASSGRLAGDRRELFF	TGTGCCAGCAGCGGGAGACTAGCGGGAGATAGACGGGAGCTGTTTTTT
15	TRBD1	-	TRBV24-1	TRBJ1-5	CATSDLTGGVQPQHF	TGTGCCACCAGTGATTTGACAGGGGGAGTCCAGCCCCAGCATTTT
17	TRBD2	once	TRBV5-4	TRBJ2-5	CASSTGGLAGDQETQYF	TGTGCCAGCAGCACCGGGGGACTAGCGGGGGACCAAGAGACCCAGTACTTC
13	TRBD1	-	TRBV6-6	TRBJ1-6	CASVTGGNSPLHF	TGTGCCAGTGTGACAGGGGGTAATTCACCCCTCCACTTT
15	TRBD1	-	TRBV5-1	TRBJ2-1	CASSSGTGGNNEQFF	TGCGCCAGCAGCTCCGGGACAGGGGGTAACAATGAGCAGTTCTTC
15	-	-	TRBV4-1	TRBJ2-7	CASSQGWGGLGEQYF	TGCGCCAGCAGCCAAGGATGGGGGGGCCTCGGCGAGCAGTACTTC
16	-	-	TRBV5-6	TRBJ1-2	CASSSYGGPRNYGYTF	TGTGCCAGCAGCTCCTACGGGGGGCCCAGGAACTATGGCTACACCTTC
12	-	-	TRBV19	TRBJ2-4	CASSPSGNIQYF	TGTGCCAGTAGTCCTAGTGGAAACATTCAGTACTTC
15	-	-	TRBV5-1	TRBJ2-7	CASSLAPDGEYEQYF	TGCGCCAGCAGCTTGGCCCCTGACGGGGAATACGAGCAGTACTTC
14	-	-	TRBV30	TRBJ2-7	CAWSVPGLKDEQYF	TGTGCCTGGAGTGTGCCGGGACTTAAGGACGAGCAGTACTTC
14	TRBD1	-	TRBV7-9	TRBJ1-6	CASSQGQGHSPLHF	TGTGCCAGCAGCCAGGGACAGGGACACTCACCCCTCCACTTT
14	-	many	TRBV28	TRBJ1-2	CASSFGSANYGYTF	TGTGCCAGCAGTTTCGGAAGCGCCAACTATGGCTACACCTTC
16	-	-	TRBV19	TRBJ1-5	CASRLGTSYSNQPQHF	TGTGCCAGTAGACTTGGGACATCCTATAGCAATCAGCCCCAGCATTTT
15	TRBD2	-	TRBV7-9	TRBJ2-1	CASSTLARSYNEQFF	TGTGCCAGCAGCACACTAGCGCGCTCCTACAATGAGCAGTTCTTC
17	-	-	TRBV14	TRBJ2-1	CASSSLGGWGTYNEQFF	TGTGCCAGCAGCTCCCTAGGGGGTTGGGGGACCTACAATGAGCAGTTCTTC
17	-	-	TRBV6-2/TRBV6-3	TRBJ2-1	CASSDTRGAWAYNEQFF	TGTGCCAGCAGTGATACCCGGGGGGCATGGGCCTACAATGAGCAGTTCTTC
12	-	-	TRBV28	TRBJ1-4	CASSLQRGKLFF	TGTGCCAGCAGTTTACAGCGGGGAAAACTGTTTTTT
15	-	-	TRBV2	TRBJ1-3	CAATGQLISGNTIYF	TGTGCCGCCACCGGACAGCTGATCTCTGGAAACACCATATATTTT
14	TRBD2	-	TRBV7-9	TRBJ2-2	CASSSGGIPGELFF	TGTGCCAGCAGCTCGGGGGGAATCCCCGGGGAGCTGTTTTTT
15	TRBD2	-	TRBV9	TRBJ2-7	CASSLGLALQGEQYF	TGTGCCAGCAGCCTCGGACTAGCACTACAAGGGGAGCAGTACTTC
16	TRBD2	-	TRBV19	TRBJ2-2	CASRKREGGKGGELFF	TGTGCCAGTAGAAAGCGGGAGGGGGGAAAAGGCGGGGAGCTGTTTTTT
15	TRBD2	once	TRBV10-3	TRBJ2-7	CAISDGTSGAREQYF	TGTGCCATCAGTGATGGGACTAGCGGGGCGAGGGAGCAGTACTTC
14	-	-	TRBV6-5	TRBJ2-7	CATVNPEYSYEQYF	TGTGCCACCGTCAACCCGGAGTACTCCTACGAGCAGTACTTC
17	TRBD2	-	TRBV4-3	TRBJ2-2	CASSQDVGGRATGELFF	TGCGCCAGCAGCCAAGATGTCGGCGGGAGGGCCACCGGGGAGCTGTTTTTT